The TCR beta chain under discussion was sequenced for a study of T cell repertoires in cytomegalovirus infection. Study information: Well-studied HLA-B-restricted CMV epitopes were used in the study alongside recently identified HLA-C-restricted ones. CMV infection plus the matching HLA type was flagged by public TCR beta signatures. Study-wide findings and caveats: Identification of carriers of CMV plus the relevant HLA was performed using cumulative public TCR beta family frequency. Within the response measured ex vivo, HLA-C-restricted CMV-specific TCR beta clonotypes were dominant.

TCRdb analysed the reads with MiXCR anew, one entry per CDR3 protein. This sample has about 500,000 distinct CDR3 sequences, with roughly 34% found just once. In this sample, this clonotype turned up a few times. Antigen unknown. V lost 9 bases and J 5 bases, leaving 17 bases between the germline ends. The CDR3 is 13 residues long. Germline lookup yields CDR1 MNHEY and CDR2 SMNVEV (reference sequence). The chain couples TRBV27 to TRBJ2-7, with a weak D call TRBD2 (6 bases). The sequencing used cultured PBMCs, collected from culture after CMV antigen stimulation. This sequence originates from a human donor in good health (CMV status not recorded). Some clones in this sample may be carry-over from other donors' samples. CDR3 DNA sequence: TGTGCCAGTTCTAGCGCCGTCATGAACGAGCAGTACTTC. It specifies CASSSAVMNEQYF.